The clone carrying this T cell receptor (beta chain) occurred a few times. Antigen: not known. J lost 5 bases, V lost 4 bases, and 3 bases had no gene match. The CDR3 length is 13 residues. CDR1 and CDR2 from the germline V gene are SGDLS and YYNGEE. This specimen comes from a study of T cells in Graves' hyperthyroidism and ophthalmopathy. About the study: Peripheral blood was collected at initial diagnosis, before any treatment.

General study results and limits: The model forecast ophthalmopathy, anticipating it by a median about 6.5 months before onset.

It was RNA transcripts that yielded the amplified TCR beta CDR3 regions. HTBI primers were used for first-round RT-PCR of the TCR CDR3. In TCRdb, the multiplex PCR reads were re-called with MiXCR into one record per CDR3 protein. The table lists a few hundred thousand distinct CDR3 sequences, more than 12% of them singletons. Extraction of PBMCs used 9 to 10 ml of fresh peripheral blood. The receptor was derived from a woman between 25 and 40 years old with Graves' hyperthyroidism. The sample consisted of blood. This chain connects TRBV9 to TRBJ2-1, with 7 bases identical to TRBD1. The CDR3 DNA is TGTGCCAGCAGCCTAGACAGGGACAATGAGCAGTTCTTC. The encoded protein is CASSLDRDNEQFF.